The clone carrying this T cell receptor beta chain was seen many times. Its antigen is undetermined. It was RNA transcripts that yielded the amplified TCR beta CDR3 regions. First-round RT-PCR with HTBI primers amplified the TCR CDR3 region. TCRdb reprocessed the multiplex PCR reads via MiXCR and lists one record per CDR3 protein. The sample yields some 270,000 distinct CDR3 sequences, more than 10% seen once. This specimen comes from a study of T cells in Graves' hyperthyroidism and ophthalmopathy. The CDR3 has 12 residues. CDR1 and CDR2 (germline): MNHEY, SVGEGT. The V end was cut by 4 bases, the J end by 5 bases, with 8 bases between. Study-wide results and limits: Most clonotypes expanded in thyroid above 0.001 were likewise present in blood.

This sequence originates from a woman in her 30s with Graves' hyperthyroidism that later progressed to Graves' ophthalmopathy. The chain links TRBV6-2 or TRBV6-3 to TRBJ2-5; D assignment may be TRBD1 or TRBD2 (5 bases each). Specimen: blood. CDR3 sequence: CASSSEGETQYF. DNA for the CDR3: TGTGCCAGCAGTTCCGAGGGGGAGACCCAGTACTTC.